This T cell receptor (beta chain) was captured in a study of T cells in Graves' hyperthyroidism and ophthalmopathy. The study, taken as a whole, reports: From stable hyperthyroidism, ophthalmopathy was set apart by a 13 V-J model. Most thyroid-expanded clonotypes above 0.001 were also found in blood.

Amplification of TCR beta CDR3 regions was performed using RNA transcripts as template. RT-PCR in the first round (using the HTBI primer set) targeted the TCR CDR3. TCRdb re-called the multiplex PCR reads with MiXCR, one entry per CDR3 protein. The table lists around 350,000 distinct CDR3 sequences, around 15% of them singletons. The CDR3 is 17 residues long. V lost 4 bases to trimming and J lost 3 bases; unmatched junction nucleotides: 10. Germline assignment: CDR1 SNHLY and CDR2 FYNNEI. Each person with ophthalmopathy scored at least 3 on the Clinical Activity Score, reached NOSPECS grade 4 or higher, and had been ill under 3 months. This clonotype was counted a few times. The antigen is unknown.

The TCR originated in a woman between 55 and 75 years old with Graves' ophthalmopathy. The sample was blood. The chain is built from TRBV2 and TRBJ2-3, with TRBD2 identical over 10 bases. This CDR3 is CASSGGLAVLKTDTQYF. CDR3 nucleotide sequence: TGTGCCAGCAGTGGAGGACTAGCGGTCCTAAAGACAGATACGCAGTATTTT. The full variable domain, with the rest looked up from reference TRBV2 and TRBJ2-3, is EPEVTQTPSHQVTQMGQEVILRCVPISNHLYFYWYRQILGQKVEFLVSFYNNEISEKSEIFDDQFSVERPDGSNFTLKIRSTKLEDSAMYFCASSGGLAVLKTDTQYFGPGTRLTVL.